These 11 T cell receptor beta chains were sequenced from one sample in a study of ipilimumab plus nivolumab after autologous stem cell transplantation (TCRdb year 2021). Libraries were prepared through the immunoSEQ multiplex PCR assay. The source is immuneACCESS, and TCRdb retained only in-frame sequences with V and J called. Part of the clones is not carried over; for the studies checked, unresolved V genes explain less than half of this, and the remainder is unexplained. In all, the sample holds over 80,000 clones, and over 80% of those were seen once. The ten most abundant clones make up approximately 2.2% of the sample. This specimen was PBMCs, taken in a trial of ipilimumab plus nivolumab as post-transplant consolidation. These receptor sequences come from a male donor with diffuse large B-cell lymphoma.

This chain uses TRBV6-6 with TRBJ1-5, with a possible D match to TRBD1 (6 bases). The V and J ends lost 6 bases and 7 bases respectively, with 19 bases between them. This CDR3 has 15 amino acids. CDR1 is MNHNY, CDR2 SVGAGI, per germline (reference sequence). The CDR3 region is CASREGGQGGQPQHF. As DNA, the CDR3 is TGTGCCAGCAGAGAGGGGGGGCAGGGAGGGCAGCCCCAGCATTTT.

This chain joins TRBV9 and TRBJ2-2; D tentatively fits TRBD1 or TRBD2 (5 bases each). Germline CDR1 reads SGDLS; CDR2 reads YYNGEE. Trimming pared 1 base from V and 3 bases from J, leaving 13 bases between. The CDR3 runs 16 residues. CDR3 bases: TGTGCCAGCAGCGTATCGGGGCGATCGGACACCGGGGAGCTGTTTTTT. The encoded protein is CASSVSGRSDTGELFF.

The V and J genes are TRBV7-3 and TRBJ2-1; 10 bases agree with TRBD1. V shed 4 bases, J shed 12 bases, and the junction held 6 bases outside the gene matches. Germline CDR1 SGHTA, CDR2 FQGTGA. The CDR3 loop spans 13 amino acids. The CDR3 DNA reads as TGTGCCAGCAGCTACCGGGACAGGGGCTGGCAGTTCTTC. Encoded protein: CASSYRDRGWQFF.

The V and J genes are TRBV2 and TRBJ1-3; 7 bases fit TRBD1. The junction had 5 bases not matched to a gene; V was cut back by 6 bases and J by 0 bases. CDR1 is SNHLY, CDR2 FYNNEI, per germline. The CDR3 has 15 amino acids. The CDR3 region has the DNA TGTGCCAGCAGCGTTGGACAGGCCTCTGGAAACACCATATATTTT. It yields the protein CASSVGQASGNTIYF.

The rearrangement uses TRBV27 and TRBJ1-6; maybe TRBD1 (6 bases). Germline CDR1 is MNHEY and CDR2 is SMNVEV (reference sequence). V was shortened by 5 bases and J by 3 bases, with 11 bases between the two germline ends. There are 15 residues in the CDR3. CDR3 in amino acids: CASSPRGDYNSPLHF. The CDR3 nucleotides read TGTGCCAGCAGTCCGAGGGGGGACTATAATTCACCCCTCCACTTT.

The gene calls are TRBV4-2 and TRBJ1-1; a weak D match, TRBD1 (5 bases). Per germline, CDR1 LGHNA and CDR2 YNFKEQ. The CDR3 contains 15 residues. V was cut by 0 bases and J by 4 bases, with 12 bases left in between. CDR3 in amino acids: CASSQDYLQGTEAFF. In DNA form, the CDR3 reads TGTGCCAGCAGCCAAGATTACCTTCAGGGCACTGAAGCTTTCTTT.

The chain has TRBV7-9 and TRBJ2-1; a possible D gene is TRBD2 (6 bases). Trimming removed 8 bases at V and 5 bases at J, with 16 bases between. The V gene's germline CDR1 is SEHNR and CDR2 FQNEAQ (reference sequence). The CDR3 runs to 14 residues. The CDR3, as DNA: TGTGCCAGCCCCTCGGGGGTGGCCGACAATGAGCAGTTCTTC. Its translation is CASPSGVADNEQFF.

The V and J genes are TRBV5-1 and TRBJ2-3, with 7 bases lining up with TRBD2. The V and J ends lost 2 bases and 5 bases, in that order; junction bases with no gene match: 8. The CDR3 spans 15 residues. Germline V lookup: CDR1 SGHRS, CDR2 YFSETQ. In nucleotides, the CDR3 is TGCGCCAGCAGCTTCGGCAGCGGGATGAGAGATACGCAGTATTTT. Protein product: CASSFGSGMRDTQYF.

The rearrangement links TRBV15 to TRBJ2-1; 16 bases align to TRBD2. Trimming removed 2 bases from V and 8 bases from J; junction bases left unmatched: 15. Germline loops: CDR1 LNHNV, CDR2 YYDKDF (reference sequence). The CDR3 has 20 residues. The CDR3 loop reads CATSRQPPGLAGGPSYEQFF. CDR3 bases: TGTGCCACCAGCAGACAGCCTCCGGGACTAGCGGGGGGGCCGAGTTATGAGCAGTTCTTC.

The V and J genes are TRBV10-3 and TRBJ2-7; D ambiguous. The CDR3 contains 12 residues. Trimming took 1 base from V and 3 from J, leaving 4 bases between them. Germline loops: CDR1 ENHRY, CDR2 SYGVKD. This CDR3 reads CAISEYGYEQYF. The CDR3 bases are TGTGCCATCAGTGAGTATGGCTACGAGCAGTACTTC.

The chain is built from TRBV7-2 and TRBJ1-2; 8 bases are a match to TRBD1. CDR3 size: 17 residues. Germline CDR1 reads SGHTA; CDR2 reads FQGNSA. J gave up 4 bases and V 0 bases, and 10 bases lay outside the gene matches. CDR3 loop: CASSLAPFGQGAYGYTF. The CDR3 nucleotides are TGTGCCAGCAGCTTAGCGCCCTTCGGACAGGGCGCCTATGGCTACACCTTC.